This T cell receptor (beta chain) was observed in a study of shared T cell receptors in the human thymus. Produced via immunoSEQ multiplex PCR; TCRdb's table is partial and in-frame only. Here the sample spans about 660,000 clones, roughly 86% being singletons. In addition, the sample was reused for a study of human thymus T cells. As that study records: It was healthy Finnish infants having corrective surgery for congenital heart defects who were the donors. Thymic samples were excised during corrective heart operations. In thymic and blood repertoires alike, V and J usage looked biased. Related studies found that unrelated individuals share highly overlapping thymic repertoires.

The source is a boy in the first two years of life with a congenital heart defect. The sample comprised thymocytes.

CDR3 DNA sequence: TGTGCCAGCAGCCGTCTCCAGGAAGATAATTCACCCCTCCACTTT. This sequence encodes CASSRLQEDNSPLHF. The chain employs TRBV7-9 and TRBJ1-6; D gene unclear. The CDR3 is 15 residues long. From germline, CDR1 is SEHNR and CDR2 FQNEAQ (reference sequence). V lost 5 bases to trimming and J lost 5 bases, with 13 bases between them.